This T cell receptor (beta chain) was sequenced in a study of shared clonotypes between healthy human individuals. Study results and caveats: Clonotypes shared by all four sorted-subset donors had higher generation probabilities than non-shared clonotypes.

Only CD45RO-negative cells positively selected for CCR7 counted as naive CD8 cells, so terminally differentiated effector memory CD45RA+ cells were excluded. Generated by immunoSEQ multiplex PCR, the TCRdb table keeps only in-frame clones and is missing some. The sample lists around 2,000,000 clones, less than 95% seen once, with approximately 1.2% in the top ten. Notes on this clone: Its specificity is unknown.

Material: naive CD8+ T cells sorted from blood. The source is a man aged 18 to 35 in good health.

CDR3 sequence reads: CASSLPDRGEQPQHF. The DNA for the CDR3 is TGTGCCAGCAGTTTACCCGACAGGGGGGAACAGCCCCAGCATTTT. The chain combines TRBV28 with TRBJ1-5; 9 nucleotides line up with TRBD1. Germline V gene data show CDR1 as MDHEN and CDR2 as SYDVKM. Trimming removed 2 bases from V and 7 bases from J; junction bases left unmatched: 6. The CDR3 loop spans 15 amino acids.